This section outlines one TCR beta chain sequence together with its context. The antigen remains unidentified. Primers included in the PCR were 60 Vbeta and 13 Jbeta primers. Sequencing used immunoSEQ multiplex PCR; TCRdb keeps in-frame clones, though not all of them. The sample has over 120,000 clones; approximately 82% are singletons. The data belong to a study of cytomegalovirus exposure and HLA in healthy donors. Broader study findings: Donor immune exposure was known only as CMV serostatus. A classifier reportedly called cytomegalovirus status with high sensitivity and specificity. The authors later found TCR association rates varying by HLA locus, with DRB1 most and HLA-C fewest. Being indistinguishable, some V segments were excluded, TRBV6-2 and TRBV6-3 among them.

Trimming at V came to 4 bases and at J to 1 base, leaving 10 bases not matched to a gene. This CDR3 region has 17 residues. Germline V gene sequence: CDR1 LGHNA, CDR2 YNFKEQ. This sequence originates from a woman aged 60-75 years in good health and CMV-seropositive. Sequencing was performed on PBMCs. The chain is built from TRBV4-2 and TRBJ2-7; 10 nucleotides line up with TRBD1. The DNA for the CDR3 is TGTGCCAGCAGCCGCACGGCAGGGACAGGGGAGTCCTACGAGCAGTACTTC. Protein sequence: CASSRTAGTGESYEQYF.